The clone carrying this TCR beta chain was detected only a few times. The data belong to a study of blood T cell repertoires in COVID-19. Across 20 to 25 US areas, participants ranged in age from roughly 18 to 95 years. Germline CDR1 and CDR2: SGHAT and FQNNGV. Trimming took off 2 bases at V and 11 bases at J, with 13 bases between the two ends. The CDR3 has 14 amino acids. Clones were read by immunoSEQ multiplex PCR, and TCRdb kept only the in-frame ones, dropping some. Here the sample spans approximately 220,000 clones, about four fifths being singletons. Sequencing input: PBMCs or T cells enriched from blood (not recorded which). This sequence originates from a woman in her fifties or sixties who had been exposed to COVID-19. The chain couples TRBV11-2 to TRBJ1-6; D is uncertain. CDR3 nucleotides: TGTGCCAGCAGCTTACGGCAGCGTGGTGCACCCCTCCACTTT. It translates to CASSLRQRGAPLHF.